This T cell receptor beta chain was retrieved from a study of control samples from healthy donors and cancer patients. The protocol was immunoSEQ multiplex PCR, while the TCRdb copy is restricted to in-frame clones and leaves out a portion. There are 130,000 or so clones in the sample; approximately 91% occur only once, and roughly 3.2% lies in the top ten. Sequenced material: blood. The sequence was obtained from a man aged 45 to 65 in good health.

This CDR3 reads CASSIDNYSNQPQHF. CDR3 nucleotide sequence: TGTGCCAGCAGCATCGACAATTATAGCAATCAGCCCCAGCATTTT. The chain recombines TRBV7-8 with TRBJ1-5; D is unresolved. The CDR3 loop spans 15 amino acids. Germline CDR1 is SGHVS and CDR2 is FQNEAQ. With 5 bases removed from V and 0 bases from J, the gap between germline ends came to 11 bases.